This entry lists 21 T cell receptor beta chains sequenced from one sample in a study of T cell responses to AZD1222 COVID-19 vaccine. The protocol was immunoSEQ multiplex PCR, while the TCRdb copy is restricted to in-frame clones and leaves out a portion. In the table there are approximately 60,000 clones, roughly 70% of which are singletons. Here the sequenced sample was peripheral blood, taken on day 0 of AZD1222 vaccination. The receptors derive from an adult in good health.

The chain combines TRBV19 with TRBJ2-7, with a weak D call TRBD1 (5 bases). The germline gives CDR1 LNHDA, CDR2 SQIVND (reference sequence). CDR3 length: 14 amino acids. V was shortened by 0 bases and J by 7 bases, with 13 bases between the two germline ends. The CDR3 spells CASSIDLQGWEQYF. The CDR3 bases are TGTGCCAGTAGTATAGACCTCCAGGGCTGGGAGCAGTACTTC.

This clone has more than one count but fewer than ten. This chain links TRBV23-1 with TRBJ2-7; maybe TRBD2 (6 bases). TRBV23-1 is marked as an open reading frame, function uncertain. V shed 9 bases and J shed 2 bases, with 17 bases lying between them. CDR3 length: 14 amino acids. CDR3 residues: CARRGRTKAYEQYF. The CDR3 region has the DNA TGCGCCAGGCGAGGGAGGACCAAAGCCTACGAGCAGTACTTC.

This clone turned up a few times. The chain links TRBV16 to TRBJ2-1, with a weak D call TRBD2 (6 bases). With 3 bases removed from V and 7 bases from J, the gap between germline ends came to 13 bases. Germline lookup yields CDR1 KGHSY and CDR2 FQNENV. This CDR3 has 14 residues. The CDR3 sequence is CASSQGPGENEQFF. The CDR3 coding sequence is TGTGCCAGCAGCCAGGGACCGGGGGAGAATGAGCAGTTCTTC. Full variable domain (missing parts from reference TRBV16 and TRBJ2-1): GEEVAQTPKHLVRGEGQKAKLYCAPIKGHSYVFWYQQVLKNEFKFLISFQNENVFDETGMPKERFSAKCLPNSPCSLEIQATKLEDSAVYFCASSQGPGENEQFFGPGTRLTVL.

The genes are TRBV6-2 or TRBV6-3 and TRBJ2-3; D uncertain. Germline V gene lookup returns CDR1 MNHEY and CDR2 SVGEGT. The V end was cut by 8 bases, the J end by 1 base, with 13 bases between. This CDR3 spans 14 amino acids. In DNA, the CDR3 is TGTGCCAGCCGCCTTCCCGGACGCACAGATACGCAGTATTTT. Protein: CASRLPGRTDTQYF.

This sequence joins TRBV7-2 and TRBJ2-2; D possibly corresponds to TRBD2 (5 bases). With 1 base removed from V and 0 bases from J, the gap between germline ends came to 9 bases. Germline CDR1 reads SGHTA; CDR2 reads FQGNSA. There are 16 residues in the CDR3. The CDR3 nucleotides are TGTGCCAGCAGCTTAGTTGCCGGGGCGAACACCGGGGAGCTGTTTTTT. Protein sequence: CASSLVAGANTGELFF.

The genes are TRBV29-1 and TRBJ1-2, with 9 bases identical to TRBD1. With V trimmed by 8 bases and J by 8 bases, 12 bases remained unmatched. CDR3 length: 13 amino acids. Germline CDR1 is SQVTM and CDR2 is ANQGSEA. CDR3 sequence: CSTWTGEGRGYTF. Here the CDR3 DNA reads TGCAGCACTTGGACAGGGGAAGGTCGGGGCTACACCTTC.

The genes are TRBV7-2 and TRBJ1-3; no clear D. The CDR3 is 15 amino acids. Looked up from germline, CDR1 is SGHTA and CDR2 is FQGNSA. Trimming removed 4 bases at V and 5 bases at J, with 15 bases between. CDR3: CASSWVSGYRNTIYF. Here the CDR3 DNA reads TGTGCCAGCAGCTGGGTCTCCGGGTACAGAAACACCATATATTTT.

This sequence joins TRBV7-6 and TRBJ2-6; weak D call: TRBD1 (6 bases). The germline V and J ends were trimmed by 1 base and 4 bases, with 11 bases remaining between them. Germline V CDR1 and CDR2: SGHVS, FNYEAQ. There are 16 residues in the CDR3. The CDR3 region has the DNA TGTGCCAGCAGCTTAGTTGCAGGGGACGGGGCCAACGTCCTGACTTTC. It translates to CASSLVAGDGANVLTF.

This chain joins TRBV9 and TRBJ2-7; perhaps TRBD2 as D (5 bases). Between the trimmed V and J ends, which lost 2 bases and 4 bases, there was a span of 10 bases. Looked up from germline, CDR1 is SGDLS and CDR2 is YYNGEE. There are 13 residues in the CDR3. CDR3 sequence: CASSVEVGYEQYF. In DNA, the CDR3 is TGTGCCAGCAGCGTGGAGGTCGGTTACGAGCAGTACTTC.

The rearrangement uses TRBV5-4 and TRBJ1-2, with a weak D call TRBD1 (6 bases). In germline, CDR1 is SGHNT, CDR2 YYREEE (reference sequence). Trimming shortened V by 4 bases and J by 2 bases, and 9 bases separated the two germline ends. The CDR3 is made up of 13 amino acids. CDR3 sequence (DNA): TGTGCCAGCAGCCGGGACAAGAACTATGGCTACACCTTC. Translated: CASSRDKNYGYTF.

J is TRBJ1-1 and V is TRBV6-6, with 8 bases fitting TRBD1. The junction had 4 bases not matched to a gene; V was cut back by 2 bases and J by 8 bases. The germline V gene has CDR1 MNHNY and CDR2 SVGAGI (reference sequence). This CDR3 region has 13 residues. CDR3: CASSYPGQGEAFF. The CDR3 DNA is TGTGCCAGCAGTTACCCAGGACAGGGAGAAGCTTTCTTT.

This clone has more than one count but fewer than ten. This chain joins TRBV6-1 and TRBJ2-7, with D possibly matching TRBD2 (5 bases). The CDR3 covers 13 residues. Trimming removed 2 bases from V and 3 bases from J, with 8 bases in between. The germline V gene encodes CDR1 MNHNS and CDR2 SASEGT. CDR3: CASSESGIYEQYF. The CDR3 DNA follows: TGTGCCAGCAGTGAATCGGGGATCTACGAGCAGTACTTC.

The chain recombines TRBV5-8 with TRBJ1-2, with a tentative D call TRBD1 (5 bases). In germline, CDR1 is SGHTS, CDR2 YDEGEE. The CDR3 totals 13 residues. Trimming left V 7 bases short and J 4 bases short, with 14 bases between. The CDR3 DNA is TGTGCCAGCGATCAGGGAGGAGGCTATGGCTACACCTTC. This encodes CASDQGGGYGYTF.

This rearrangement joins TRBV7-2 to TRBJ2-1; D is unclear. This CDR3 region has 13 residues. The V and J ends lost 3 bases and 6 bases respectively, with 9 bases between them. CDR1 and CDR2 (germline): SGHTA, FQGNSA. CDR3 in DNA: TGTGCCAGCAGCTTCCGACTGGCCAATGAGCAGTTCTTC. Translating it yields CASSFRLANEQFF.

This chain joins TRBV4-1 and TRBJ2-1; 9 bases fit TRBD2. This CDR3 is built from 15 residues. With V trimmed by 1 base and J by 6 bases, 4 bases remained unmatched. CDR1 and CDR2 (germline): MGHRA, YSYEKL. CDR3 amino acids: CASSQVLAGRNEQFF. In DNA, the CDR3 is TGCGCCAGCAGCCAAGTTCTAGCGGGGCGCAATGAGCAGTTCTTC.

The CDR3 here is CASSSRQFSNSPLHF. The CDR3 DNA sequence: TGCGCCAGCAGCTCGCGACAGTTTTCTAATTCACCCCTCCACTTT. The chain joins TRBV5-1 to TRBJ1-6; perhaps TRBD1 as D (5 bases). Germline CDR1 reads SGHRS; CDR2 reads YFSETQ. This CDR3 has 15 residues. V shed 3 bases and J shed 6 bases, with 13 bases lying between them. Supplemented by reference TRBV5-1 and TRBJ1-6, the full variable domain reads KAGVTQTPRYLIKTRGQQVTLSCSPISGHRSVSWYQQTPGQGLQFLFEYFSETQRNKGNFPGRFSGRQFSNSRSEMNVSTLELGDSALYLCASSSRQFSNSPLHFGNGTRLTVT.

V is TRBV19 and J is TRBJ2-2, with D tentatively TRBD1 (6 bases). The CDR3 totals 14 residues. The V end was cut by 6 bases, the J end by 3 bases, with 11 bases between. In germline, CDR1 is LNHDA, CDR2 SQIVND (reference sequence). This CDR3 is CASRQGWDTGELFF. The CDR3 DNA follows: TGTGCCAGTAGACAGGGTTGGGACACCGGGGAGCTGTTTTTT.

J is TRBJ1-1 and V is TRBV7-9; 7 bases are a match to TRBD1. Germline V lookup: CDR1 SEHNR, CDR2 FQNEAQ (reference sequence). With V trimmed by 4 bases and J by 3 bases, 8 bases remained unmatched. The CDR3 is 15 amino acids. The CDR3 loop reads CASSSYRGRDTEAFF. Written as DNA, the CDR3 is TGTGCCAGCAGCTCGTACAGGGGACGAGACACTGAAGCTTTCTTT.

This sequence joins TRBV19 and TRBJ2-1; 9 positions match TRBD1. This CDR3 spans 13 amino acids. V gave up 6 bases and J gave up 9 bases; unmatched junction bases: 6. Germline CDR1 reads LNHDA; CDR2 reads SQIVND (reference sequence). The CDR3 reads CASRGQGQFEQFF. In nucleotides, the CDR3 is TGTGCCAGTAGGGGACAGGGACAGTTTGAGCAGTTCTTC.

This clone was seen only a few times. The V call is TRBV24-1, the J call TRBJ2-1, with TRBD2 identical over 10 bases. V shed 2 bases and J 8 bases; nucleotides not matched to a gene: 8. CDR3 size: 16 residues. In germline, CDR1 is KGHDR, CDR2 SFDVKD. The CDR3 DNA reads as TGTGCCACCAGTGATTCTTATAGCGGGGGGTCTGATGAGCAGTTCTTC. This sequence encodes CATSDSYSGGSDEQFF.

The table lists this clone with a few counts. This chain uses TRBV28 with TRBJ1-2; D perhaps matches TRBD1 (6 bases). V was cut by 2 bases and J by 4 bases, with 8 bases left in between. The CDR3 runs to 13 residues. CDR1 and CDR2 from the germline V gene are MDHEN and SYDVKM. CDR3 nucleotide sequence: TGTGCCAGCAGTTTAACAGGGACCTATGGCTACACCTTC. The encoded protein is CASSLTGTYGYTF.